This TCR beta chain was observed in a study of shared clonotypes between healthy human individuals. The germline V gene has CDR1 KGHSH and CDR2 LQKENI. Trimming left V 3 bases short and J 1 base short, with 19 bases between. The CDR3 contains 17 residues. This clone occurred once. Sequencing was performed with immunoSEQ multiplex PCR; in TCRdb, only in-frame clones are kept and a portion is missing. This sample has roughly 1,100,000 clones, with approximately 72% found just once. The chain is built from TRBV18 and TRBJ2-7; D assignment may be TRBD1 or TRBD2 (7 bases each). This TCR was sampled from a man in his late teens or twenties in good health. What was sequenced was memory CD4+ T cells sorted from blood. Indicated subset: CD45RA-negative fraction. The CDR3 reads CASSPQTGTGGSYEQYF. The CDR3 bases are TGTGCCAGCTCACCCCAGACAGGGACGGGGGGTTCCTACGAGCAGTACTTC.